This T cell receptor (beta chain) was observed in a study of cytomegalovirus exposure and HLA in healthy donors. PCR used 60 Vbeta primers and 13 Jbeta primers. TCRdb's copy holds only in-frame clones and misses some; the assay was immunoSEQ multiplex PCR. The table records 120,000 or so clones, roughly 17% of them present only once. Participants comprised healthy donors of bone marrow. A word on this clone: The antigen remains undetermined.

Germline values: CDR1 SSHAT, CDR2 FNYEAQ (reference sequence). After removal of 8 bases from V and 2 bases from J, the junction contained 4 bases not matched to a gene. This CDR3 is 15 amino acids long. Study findings and constraints: What TCR beta sequences reportedly achieved was accurate prediction of HLA-A and HLA-B alleles in most subjects.

The sequenced material came from PBMCs. This sequence originates from a female donor in good health and CMV-seropositive. V gene TRBV7-7 combines with J gene TRBJ2-5; 14 bases fit TRBD2. The CDR3 is CASGLAGGLQETQYF. DNA of the CDR3: TGTGCCAGCGGACTAGCGGGGGGCTTACAAGAGACCCAGTACTTC.